The 2 T cell receptor beta chains in this list originate from one sample, sequenced in a study of immune cell composition in non-small cell lung cancer. The data were produced by immunoSEQ multiplex PCR, yet TCRdb's version contains in-frame clones alone and is incomplete. The sample records about 2,200 clones, about 87% being singletons. The sequencing sample was made of lung tumor tissue. Receptors were obtained from a human donor with non-small cell lung cancer.

The rearrangement uses TRBV27 and TRBJ2-2, with D uncertain. Germline-derived CDR1 and CDR2 are MNHEY and SMNVEV (reference sequence). Trimming took off 3 bases at V and 6 bases at J, with 8 bases between the two ends. This CDR3 comprises 13 residues. CDR3 DNA: TGTGCCAGCAGTTTTGGTGCAGCCGGGGAGCTGTTTTTT. This translates into CASSFGAAGELFF.

The gene calls are TRBV5-1 and TRBJ2-2; a weak D match, TRBD1 (6 bases). The ends were cut back, 4 bases at V and 5 bases at J, with 12 bases in the middle. This CDR3 is 14 amino acids long. CDR1 and CDR2 from the germline V gene are SGHRS and YFSETQ. The chain's CDR3 is CASSPRTETGELFF. DNA for the CDR3: TGCGCCAGCAGCCCTAGGACAGAAACCGGGGAGCTGTTTTTT.